This T cell receptor beta chain was obtained from a study of graft-versus-host responses after intestinal transplantation. Study results and limitations: GvH clones surfaced in recipient marrow, some emerging earlier in ileum or blood. There was an association between peak levels of circulating GvH clones and early post-transplant HvG declines. When patients had graft-donor T cell macrochimerism, their allografts held high graft-versus-host to host-versus-graft clonal ratios.

The CDR3 loop spans 16 amino acids. The V gene lost 0 bases and the J gene lost 1 base, with 10 bases spanning the gap. Germline V gene sequence: CDR1 SGHNT, CDR2 YENEEA. Assay: immunoSEQ multiplex PCR; the TCRdb copy retains only in-frame clones and omits some. The repertoire holds under 90,000 clones, with 90% as singletons. As to this clone: Its specificity is not known.

This specimen consisted of unstimulated CD8+ T cells sorted from spleen or lymph node cells, obtained before transplant. The J gene is TRBJ2-1, the V gene TRBV11-3; D is ambiguous. This receptor was identified in a human donor who was the organ donor for an intestinal transplant. CDR3 DNA: TGTGCCAGCAGCTTAGATTCCTACGGTTCCTACAATGAGCAGTTCTTC. Its translation is CASSLDSYGSYNEQFF.